This TCR beta chain stems from a study of T cell responses to AZD1222 COVID-19 vaccine. With 6 bases clipped from V and 5 bases from J, the junction kept 9 bases outside the gene matches. The CDR3 is 15 residues long. The germline CDR1 and CDR2 sequences are MNHEY and SVGAGI. Measured with immunoSEQ multiplex PCR; TCRdb has only the in-frame clones, and not every one. The sample has about 59,000 clones, roughly nine tenths seen once; the top ten hold 5% to 6.5%. The sequence was obtained from an adult who received the AZD1222 COVID-19 vaccine. This chain uses TRBV6-5 with TRBJ1-5; 8 nucleotides align to TRBD1. The sample in question was peripheral blood, obtained 28 days after the second AZD1222 dose. The CDR3 DNA sequence: TGTGCCAGCAGCTCCGGGACAGGTCGGGATCAGCCCCAGCATTTT. Translation gives CASSSGTGRDQPQHF.